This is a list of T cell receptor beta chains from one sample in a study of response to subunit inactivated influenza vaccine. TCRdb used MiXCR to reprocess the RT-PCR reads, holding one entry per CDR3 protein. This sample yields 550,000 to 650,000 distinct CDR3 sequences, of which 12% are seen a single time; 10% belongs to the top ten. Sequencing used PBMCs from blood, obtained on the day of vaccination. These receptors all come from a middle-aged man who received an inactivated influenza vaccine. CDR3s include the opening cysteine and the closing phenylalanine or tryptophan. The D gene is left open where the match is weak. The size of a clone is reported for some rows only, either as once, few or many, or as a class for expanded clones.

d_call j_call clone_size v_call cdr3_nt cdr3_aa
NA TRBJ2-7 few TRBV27 TGTGCCAGTTACAGGTCCCCCTACGAGCAGTACTTC CASYRSPYEQYF
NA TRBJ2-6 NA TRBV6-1 TGTGCCAGCAGTCTGGGAGTCCCTGGGGCCAACGTCCTGACTTTC CASSLGVPGANVLTF
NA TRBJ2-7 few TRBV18 TGTGCCAGCTCACCGGGCGTAAGCTCCTACGAGCAGTACTTC CASSPGVSSYEQYF
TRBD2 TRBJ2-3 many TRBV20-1 TGCAGTGCTAGCGAGTTAGCGGGGGCAGATACGCAGTATTTT CSASELAGADTQYF
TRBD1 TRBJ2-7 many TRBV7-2 TGTGCCAGCAGCCCTACCCGGGACAGCTCCTACGAGCAGTACTTC CASSPTRDSSYEQYF
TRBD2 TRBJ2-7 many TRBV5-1 TGCGCCAGCAGCTCGGGGGGTCCCTCCTACGAGCAGTACTTC CASSSGGPSYEQYF
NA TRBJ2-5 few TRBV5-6 TGTGCCAGCAGTTGGCGAGGTCCCCAAGAGACCCAGTACTTC CASSWRGPQETQYF
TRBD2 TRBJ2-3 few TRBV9 TGTGCCAGTACCCTGGGGACTAGCGACGCAGATACGCAGTATTTT CASTLGTSDADTQYF
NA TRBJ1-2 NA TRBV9 TGTGCCAGCAGCGTAGAGGGGACGGCGTATGGCTACACCTTC CASSVEGTAYGYTF
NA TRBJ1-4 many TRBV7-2 TGTGCCAGCAGCCGGCAGGGGACAACTAATGAAAAACTGTTTTTT CASSRQGTTNEKLFF
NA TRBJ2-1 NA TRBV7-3 TGTGCCAGCAGCCCCTGGGACTCCCTTTTCGCCGTCGTCCACAATGAGCAGTTCTTC CASSPWDSLFAVVHNEQFF
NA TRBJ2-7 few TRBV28 TGTGCCAGCAGTCTTGGCCGGGGGTACGCCGGCTACGAGCAGTACTTC CASSLGRGYAGYEQYF
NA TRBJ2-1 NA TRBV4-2 TGTGCCAGCAGCCACAAGGAGGGGGGGCCTCCCTATGAGCAGTTCTTC CASSHKEGGPPYEQFF